This TCR beta chain was retrieved from a study of breast tumors, draining lymph nodes, adjacent tissues. The lymph nodes were axillary draining lymph nodes from breast cancer patients. Overall study findings and caveats: Compared with lymph nodes, tumors were less diverse; compared with nontumor tissue, more.

MiXCR was run by TCRdb on the multiplex PCR reads, yielding one entry per CDR3 protein. The sample holds roughly 130,000 distinct CDR3 sequences, just under 20% seen once. This clonotype occurred many times. Its specificity is not known. Sequences were obtained from axillary lymph node tissue. The receptor comes from a female donor with breast cancer. Some clones in this sample may be carry-over from other donors' samples.

The DNA for the CDR3 is TGCGCCAGCAGCCGAGGGGTGGTTGAAACAGATACGCAGTATTTT. Translating gives CASSRGVVETDTQYF. This chain connects TRBV4-1 to TRBJ2-3; TRBD1 or TRBD2 may be the D gene (5 bases each). CDR3 length: 15 amino acids. V lost 4 bases to trimming and J lost 3 bases, with 14 bases between them. CDR1 is MGHRA, CDR2 YSYEKL, per germline.